The text below deals with one T cell receptor (beta chain). Antigen specificity is unknown. PCR primers comprised 60 Vbeta and 13 Jbeta primers. Source study methods: A later analysis tallied 75 million to 80 million unique TCR beta chains, some 10 million of them shared. Libraries were prepared by immunoSEQ multiplex PCR; TCRdb keeps only in-frame clonotypes and omits some of them. V and J calls and clone size are copied from that table; D and trimming were computed from the DNA. The sample contains hundreds of thousands of clones, around 65% of which appear only once. This entry comes from a study of cytomegalovirus exposure and HLA in healthy donors. The overall study: From 150 million to 200 million T cells, an earlier analysis saw approximately 110 million unique TCR beta sequences.

Notes on the study in general: Three chains tied to CMV proved CMV antigen-specific in vitro.

The germline V gene encodes CDR1 SGHRS and CDR2 YFSETQ. V was cut by 0 bases and J by 3 bases, with 16 bases left in between. The CDR3 spans 17 residues. The V and J genes are TRBV5-1 and TRBJ1-3, with D unclear. Sequenced material: PBMCs. This TCR was recovered from a female donor in good health and CMV-seronegative. CDR3 DNA: TGCGCCAGCAGCTTGGCCGGCAGAACGCGACATGGAAACACCATATATTTT. This translates into CASSLAGRTRHGNTIYF.